The clone carrying this T cell receptor beta chain was seen more than once but under ten times. Per the study methods: Building a distant-metastasis classifier for papillary thyroid cancer drew on CDR3 differences across clinicopathological groups. TCRdb reanalyzed the PCR reads with MiXCR. These V and J calls originate from TCRdb's pipeline instead of the authors' own analysis. The sample comprises about 31,000 clones, roughly 18% of which are singletons, and over 9.5% rests with the top ten. These data belong to a study of metastatic and nonmetastatic thyroid tumors. Study context: Repertoires of blood and of tissue (tumor or nodule) from malignant and benign thyroid patients were compared.

The V segment lost 5 bases and the J segment 4 bases; nucleotides outside the gene matches: 5. Germline CDR1 MDHEN, CDR2 SYDVKM. The CDR3 totals 13 residues. Thyroid surgery took place with no prior treatment in any patient. The chain joins TRBV28 to TRBJ2-7; 7 bases are a match to TRBD1. Material for sequencing was blood. This sequence originates from a female donor with papillary thyroid cancer or a benign thyroid nodule (not recorded which). Some clones in this sample may be carry-over from other donors' samples. The CDR3 is CASSPGDSYEQYV. Here the CDR3 DNA reads TGTGCCAGCAGTCCCGGGGACAGTTACGAGCAGTACGTC.